A single sample is the source of the 9 T cell receptor beta chains below, sequenced in a study of shared clonotypes between healthy human individuals. As defined, naive CD8 cells were CD45RO-negative and positively selected for CCR7, with terminally differentiated effector memory CD45RA+ cells excluded. Clones were read by immunoSEQ multiplex PCR, and TCRdb kept only the in-frame ones, dropping some. Of nearly 2 million clones in the sample, roughly 94% were seen once. The sample was naive CD8+ T cells sorted from blood. Receptors were obtained from a man aged 18-30 years in good health.

V gene TRBV6-6 combines with J gene TRBJ1-1, with unresolved D. The V end was cut by 0 bases, the J end by 5 bases, with 7 bases between. Looked up from germline, CDR1 is MNHNY and CDR2 is SVGAGI (reference sequence). The CDR3 loop spans 13 amino acids. CDR3 bases: TGTGCCAGCAGTTACTCAGTCCGAACTGAAGCTTTCTTT. Amino acids: CASSYSVRTEAFF.

Worth noting for this clone: Other DNA variants within this sample encode the same CDR3. The gene calls are TRBV6-5 and TRBJ1-1; D may be TRBD1 (5 bases). The germline V gene encodes CDR1 MNHEY and CDR2 SVGAGI. CDR3 length: 14 residues. Trimming removed 2 bases from V and 0 bases from J, with 7 bases in between. In DNA, the CDR3 is TGTGCCAGCAGTTACGCAGGGCTGAACACTGAAGCTTTCTTT. Translating it yields CASSYAGLNTEAFF.

The chain combines TRBV7-9 with TRBJ1-4, with TRBD1 identical over 7 bases. Germline CDR1 and CDR2: SEHNR and FQNEAQ (reference sequence). The CDR3 runs to 17 residues. J lost 5 bases, V lost 1 base, and 10 bases had no gene match. CDR3 residues: CASSLGGRTGGNEKLFF. CDR3 bases: TGTGCCAGCAGCTTAGGGGGCCGGACAGGAGGCAATGAAAAACTGTTTTTT.

Worth noting for this clone: This CDR3 is also generated by other DNA sequences in the sample. The chain recombines TRBV4-1 with TRBJ2-2; the match to TRBD1 covers 7 bases. The CDR3 has 14 residues. From germline, CDR1 is MGHRA and CDR2 YSYEKL. The V segment lost 5 bases and the J segment 2 bases; nucleotides outside the gene matches: 2. The CDR3 region is CASSRQGNTGELFF. CDR3 DNA: TGCGCCAGCAGCAGACAGGGCAACACCGGGGAGCTGTTTTTT.

V and J are TRBV5-1 and TRBJ2-1, with D possibly being TRBD1 or TRBD2 (5 bases each). CDR3 length: 15 residues. Trimming took off 0 bases at V and 4 bases at J, with 11 bases between the two ends. Per the germline V gene, CDR1 is SGHRS and CDR2 is YFSETQ. The CDR3 region is CASSLEWGNYNEQFF. CDR3 nucleotide sequence: TGCGCCAGCAGCTTGGAATGGGGGAATTACAATGAGCAGTTCTTC.

The chain uses TRBV14 and TRBJ2-7, with D possibly TRBD1 on 5 matching bases. The CDR3 consists of 14 residues. Deletions cut 0 bases from V and 3 bases from J, with 9 bases between. Looked up from germline, CDR1 is SGHDN and CDR2 is FVKESK. CDR3 region: CASSQDWGFYEQYF. Written as DNA, the CDR3 is TGTGCCAGCAGCCAAGATTGGGGCTTCTACGAGCAGTACTTC.

This clone was seen just once. This chain connects TRBV9 to TRBJ2-3; D is unclear. The germline CDR1 and CDR2 sequences are SGDLS and YYNGEE. Between the trimmed V and J ends, which lost 0 bases and 1 base, there was a span of 9 bases. The CDR3 loop spans 15 amino acids. This chain's CDR3 is CASSVGVPRTDTQYF. The CDR3 nucleotides are TGTGCCAGCAGCGTAGGTGTCCCTCGCACAGATACGCAGTATTTT.

The CDR3 bases are TGCGCCAGCAGCCCCGGGACAGGGGTCGTAGAGCAGTACTTC. The encoded protein is CASSPGTGVVEQYF. The chain uses TRBV4-3 and TRBJ2-7, with 10 bases that match TRBD1. The V gene end was trimmed by 4 bases and the J gene end by 7 bases; junction bases not matched to a gene: 7. The germline CDR1 and CDR2 sequences are LGHNA and YSLEER. The CDR3 is made up of 14 amino acids.

The chain recombines TRBV5-6 with TRBJ1-2; possibly TRBD1 for D (5 bases). The CDR3 extends over 15 amino acids. Trimming removed 0 bases from V and 2 bases from J, with 11 bases in between. Per germline, CDR1 SGHDT and CDR2 YYEEEE. This CDR3 reads CASSLGAGSNYGYTF. CDR3 DNA: TGTGCCAGCAGCTTGGGGGCAGGGAGCAACTATGGCTACACCTTC. The complete variable domain, with remaining parts taken from reference TRBV5-6 and TRBJ1-2, reads DAGVTQSPTHLIKTRGQQVTLRCSPKSGHDTVSWYQQALGQGPQFIFQYYEEEERQRGNFPDRFSGHQFPNYSSELNVNALLLGDSALYLCASSLGAGSNYGYTFGSGTRLTVV.